This T cell receptor beta chain was sequenced during a study of blood T cell repertoires in COVID-19. As for the study in general: The United States, Italy and Spain were the sources of the acute and convalescent COVID-19 samples.

Under the authors' procedure: Nucleated cell counts were estimated from reference gene primer amplification. Sequencing used immunoSEQ multiplex PCR; TCRdb keeps in-frame clones, though not all of them. V and J calls and clone size follow that table, whereas D and trimming were derived from the DNA. The data contain approximately 150,000 clones, roughly 90% of them singletons. The ends lost 4 bases at V and 4 bases at J; junction bases unmatched: 4. Per the germline V gene, CDR1 is LGHDT and CDR2 is YNNKEL (reference sequence). The CDR3 is 15 residues long. This clonotype was obtained from a man aged 55-75 years with active or convalescent COVID-19. V gene TRBV3-1 (or the pseudogene TRBV3-2) combines with J gene TRBJ2-7, with 13 nucleotides matching TRBD2. Input material: peripheral blood. In DNA, the CDR3 is TGTGCCAGCAGCCCGTCGGGACTAGCGGGATACGAGCAGTACTTC. It encodes CASSPSGLAGYEQYF.